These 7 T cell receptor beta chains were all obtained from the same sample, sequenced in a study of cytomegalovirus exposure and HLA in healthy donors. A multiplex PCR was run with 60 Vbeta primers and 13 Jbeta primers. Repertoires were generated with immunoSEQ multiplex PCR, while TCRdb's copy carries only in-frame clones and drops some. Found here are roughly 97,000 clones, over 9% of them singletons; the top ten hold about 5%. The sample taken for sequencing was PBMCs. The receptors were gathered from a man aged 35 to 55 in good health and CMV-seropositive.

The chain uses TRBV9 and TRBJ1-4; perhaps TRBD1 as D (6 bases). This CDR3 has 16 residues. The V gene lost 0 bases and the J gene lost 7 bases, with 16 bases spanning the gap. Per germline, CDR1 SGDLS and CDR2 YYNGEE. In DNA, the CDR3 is TGTGCCAGCAGCGTAGAGGGGGGGGATTTGGTTGAAAAACTGTTTTTT. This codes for CASSVEGGDLVEKLFF.

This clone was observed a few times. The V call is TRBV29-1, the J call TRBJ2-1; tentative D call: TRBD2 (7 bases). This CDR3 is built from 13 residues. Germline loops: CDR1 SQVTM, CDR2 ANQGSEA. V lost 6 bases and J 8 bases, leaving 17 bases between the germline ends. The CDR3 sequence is CSVRGGTRDEQFF. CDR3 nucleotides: TGCAGCGTGAGGGGGGGGACCCGGGATGAGCAGTTCTTC.

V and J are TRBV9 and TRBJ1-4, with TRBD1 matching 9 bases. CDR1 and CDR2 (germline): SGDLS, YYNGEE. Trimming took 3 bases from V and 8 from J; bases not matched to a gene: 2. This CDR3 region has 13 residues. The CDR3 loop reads CASSEDRGEKLFF. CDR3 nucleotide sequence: TGTGCCAGCAGCGAGGACAGGGGCGAAAAACTGTTTTTT.

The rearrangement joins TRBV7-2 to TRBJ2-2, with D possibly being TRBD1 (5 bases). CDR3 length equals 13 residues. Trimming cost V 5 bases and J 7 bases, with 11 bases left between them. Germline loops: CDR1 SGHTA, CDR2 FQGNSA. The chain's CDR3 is CASSQGGFGELFF. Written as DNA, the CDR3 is TGTGCCAGCAGCCAGGGTGGGTTCGGGGAGCTGTTTTTT.

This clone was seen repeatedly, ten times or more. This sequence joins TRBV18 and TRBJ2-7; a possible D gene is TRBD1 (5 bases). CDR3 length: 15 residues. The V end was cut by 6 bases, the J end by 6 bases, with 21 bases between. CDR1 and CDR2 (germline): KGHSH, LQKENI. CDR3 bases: TGTGCCAGCTCCTCCGATAAGGGGCCCACTACCGAGCAGTACTTC. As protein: CASSSDKGPTTEQYF.

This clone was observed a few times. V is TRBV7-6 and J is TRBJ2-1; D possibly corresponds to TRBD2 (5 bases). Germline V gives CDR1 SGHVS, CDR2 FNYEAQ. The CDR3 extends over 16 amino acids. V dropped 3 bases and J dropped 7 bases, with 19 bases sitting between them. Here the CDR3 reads CASSLRVPQSGNEQFF. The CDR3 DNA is TGTGCCAGCAGCTTGAGGGTGCCTCAATCGGGGAATGAGCAGTTCTTC.

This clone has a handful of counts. The CDR3 loop reads CASSLYMNTEAFF. The CDR3 nucleotides are TGTGCCAGCAGCTTATACATGAACACTGAAGCTTTCTTT. The gene calls are TRBV7-2 and TRBJ1-1; D is unresolved. Germline V gene sequence: CDR1 SGHTA, CDR2 FQGNSA. Trimming stripped 2 bases from V and 0 bases from J, with 4 bases between. The length of the CDR3 is 13 residues.